What follows describes a single T cell receptor (beta chain). This clone was detected only a few times. There is no known antigen for this receptor. Nothing much larger sits one base from this clone, and base qualities are not available. This sample is drawn from a study of OX40 agonist ivuxolimab in advanced cancers. General notes on the study: Ivuxolimab, which targeted the costimulatory receptor OX40 (CD134), was an agonistic, fully human IgG2 monoclonal antibody. Intravenous ivuxolimab was administered to patients every 2 weeks at six dose levels: 0.01, 0.1, 0.3, 1.5, 3 and 10 mg/kg. Of the roughly 53 patients in dose escalation, 19 had hepatocellular carcinoma, about 15 had melanoma, 9 had renal cell carcinoma and 9 had head and neck cancer. The dose-escalation cohort was about 87% male with a mean age of about 60 years, ranging from 23 to 79. Prior anti-PD-1, anti-PD-L1 or anti-CTLA-4 therapy was permitted, and checkpoint inhibitors had been received by about 37% of dose-escalation patients. Partial responses were achieved by three dose-escalation patients, of whom one had hepatocellular carcinoma and two had cutaneous melanoma. The purpose of peripheral TCRbeta sequencing was to test whether ivuxolimab changed TCR sequence diversity and led to clonal T-cell expansion. The paper reports the monotherapy dose-escalation portion (N of about 50 patients) of the phase I ivuxolimab trial.

Study-wide conclusions, independent of this receptor: The antigen specificity of the clonally expanded peripheral T cells was not determined. After ivuxolimab, CD8+ T cells had more expanded clones than CD4+ T cells on average. Low levels of normalized T-cell clonal expansion were also seen in some patients who did not respond. Partial responders in the 0.1-3.0 mg/kg groups had among the lowest normalized peripheral clonal expansion, especially among CD8+ T cells. Clonal expansion of both CD4+ and CD8+ blood T cells was observed from baseline to week 6 at doses 0.1 to 3.0 mg/kg.

For sequencing of the TCRbeta CDR3 region, genomic DNA was extracted from the sorted cells. TCRbeta CDR3 regions were sequenced using the immunoSEQ Assay. This immuneACCESS table, as held by TCRdb, lists in-frame sequences with V and J called but not all clones. Of the missing ones, under half trace to an unresolved V gene in checked studies; the others have no known cause. The sample data list about 19,000 clones, and about 83% of these were observed just once. In total, the top ten clones hold around 52% of the sample. In the germline V gene, CDR1 corresponds to MDHEN and CDR2 to SYDVKM. The germline ends are 17 bases apart after V is trimmed by 5 bases and J by 3 bases. Including cysteine and phenylalanine, the CDR3 has 15 amino acids. The only DNA kept is the CDR3, 45 bases in frame from the first base. Patients with autoimmune disease history or receiving systemic immunosuppression were excluded from the trial. Peripheral blood for TCR sequencing was collected from all dose cohorts at baseline, on cycle 4 day 1, and on cycle 7 day 1. Samples were obtained from an open-label, multicenter, first-in-human phase I dose-escalation trial of ivuxolimab. Adults with locally advanced or metastatic melanoma, renal cell, hepatocellular, or head and neck squamous cell carcinoma were enrolled in the trial. Before TCR sequencing, CD4+ T cells and CD8+ T cells were sorted from peripheral blood as separate populations.

The specimen was CD4+ or CD8+ T cells sorted from blood, collected in a trial of the OX40 agonist ivuxolimab. This sequence originates from an adult with an advanced solid tumor such as melanoma, head and neck, liver or kidney cancer. The chain is made from TRBV28 and TRBJ2-7, with the D gene uncertain. The DNA is as follows: TGTGCCAGCAGTCCCGGCTTTTCTAAACACTACGAGCAGTACTTC. The encoded protein is CASSPGFSKHYEQYF.